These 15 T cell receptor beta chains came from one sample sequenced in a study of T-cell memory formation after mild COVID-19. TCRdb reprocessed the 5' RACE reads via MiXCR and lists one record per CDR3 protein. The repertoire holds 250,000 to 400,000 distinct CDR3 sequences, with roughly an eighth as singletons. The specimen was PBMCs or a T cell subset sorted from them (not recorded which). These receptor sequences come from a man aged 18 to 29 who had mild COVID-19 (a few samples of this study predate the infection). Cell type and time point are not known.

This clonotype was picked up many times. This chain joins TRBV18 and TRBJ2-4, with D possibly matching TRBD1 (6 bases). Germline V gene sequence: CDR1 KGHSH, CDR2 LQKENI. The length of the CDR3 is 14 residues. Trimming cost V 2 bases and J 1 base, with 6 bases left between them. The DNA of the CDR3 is TGTGCCAGCTCACCAGACAGGGCCAAAAACATTCAGTACTTC. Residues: CASSPDRAKNIQYF.

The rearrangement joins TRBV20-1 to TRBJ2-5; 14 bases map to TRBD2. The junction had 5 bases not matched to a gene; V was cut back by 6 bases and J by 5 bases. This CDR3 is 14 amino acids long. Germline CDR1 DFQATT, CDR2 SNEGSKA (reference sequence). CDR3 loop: CSAIRTSGGETQYF. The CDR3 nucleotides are TGCAGTGCCATTCGGACTAGCGGGGGGGAGACCCAGTACTTC.

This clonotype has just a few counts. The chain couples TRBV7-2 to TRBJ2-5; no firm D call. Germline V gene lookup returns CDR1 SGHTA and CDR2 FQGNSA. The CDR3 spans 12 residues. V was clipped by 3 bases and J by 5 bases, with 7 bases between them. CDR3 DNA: TGTGCCAGCAGCTTTTACGATGAGACCCAGTACTTC. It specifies CASSFYDETQYF.

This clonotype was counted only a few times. DNA for the CDR3: TGCGCCAGCAGCCTTCGAGAGCCCCGGGAGACCCAGTACTTC. Protein: CASSLREPRETQYF. The chain joins TRBV5-1 to TRBJ2-5; D remains unclear. V was pared by 4 bases and J by 5 bases, with 15 bases between. The CDR3 totals 14 residues. Looked up from germline, CDR1 is SGHRS and CDR2 is YFSETQ. The full variable domain, in which reference TRBV5-1 and TRBJ2-5 provide the parts outside the CDR3, is KAGVTQTPRYLIKTRGQQVTLSCSPISGHRSVSWYQQTPGQGLQFLFEYFSETQRNKGNFPGRFSGRQFSNSRSEMNVSTLELGDSALYLCASSLREPRETQYFGPGTRLLVL.

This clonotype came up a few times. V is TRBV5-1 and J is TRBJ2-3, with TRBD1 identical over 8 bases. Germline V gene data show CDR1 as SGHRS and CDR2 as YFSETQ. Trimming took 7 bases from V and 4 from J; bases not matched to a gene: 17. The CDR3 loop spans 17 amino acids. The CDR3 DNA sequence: TGCGCCAGCGGAGACAGGGGCCTAAGGGCCTACGCAGATACGCAGTATTTT. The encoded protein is CASGDRGLRAYADTQYF.

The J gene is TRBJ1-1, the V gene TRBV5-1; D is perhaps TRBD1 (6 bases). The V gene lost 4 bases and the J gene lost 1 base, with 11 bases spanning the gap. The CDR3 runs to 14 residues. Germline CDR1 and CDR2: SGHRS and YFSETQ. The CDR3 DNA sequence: TGCGCCAGCAGCGGGGGGGCTGCGAACACTGAAGCTTTCTTT. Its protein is CASSGGAANTEAFF.

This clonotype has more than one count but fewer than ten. Here the CDR3 reads CASSRGRGDTGELFF. The CDR3 DNA sequence: TGTGCCAGCAGCCGCGGACGCGGGGACACCGGGGAGCTGTTTTTT. This chain joins TRBV7-2 and TRBJ2-2; possibly TRBD2 for D (6 bases). The CDR3 contains 15 residues. V was pared by 5 bases and J by 3 bases, with 13 bases between. Germline V lookup: CDR1 SGHTA, CDR2 FQGNSA.

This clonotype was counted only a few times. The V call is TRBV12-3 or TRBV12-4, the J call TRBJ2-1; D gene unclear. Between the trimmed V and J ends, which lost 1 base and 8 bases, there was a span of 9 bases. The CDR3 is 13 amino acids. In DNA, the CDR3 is TGTGCCAGCAGTTTAGAGGCTCCGGATGAGCAGTTCTTC. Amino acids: CASSLEAPDEQFF.

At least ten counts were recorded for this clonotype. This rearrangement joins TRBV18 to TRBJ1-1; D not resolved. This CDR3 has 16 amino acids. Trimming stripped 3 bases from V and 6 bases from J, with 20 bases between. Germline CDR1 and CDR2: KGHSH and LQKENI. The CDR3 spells CASSPKLLTTLPEAFF. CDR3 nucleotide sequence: TGTGCCAGCTCACCGAAATTATTGACAACCCTCCCTGAAGCTTTCTTT.

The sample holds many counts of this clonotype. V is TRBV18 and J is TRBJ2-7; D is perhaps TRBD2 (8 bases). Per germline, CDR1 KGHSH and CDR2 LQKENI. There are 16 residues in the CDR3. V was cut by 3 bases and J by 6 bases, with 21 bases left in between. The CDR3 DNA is TGTGCCAGCTCACCCCCGGGAGGGGGCAACTCGGGCGAGCAGTACTTC. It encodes CASSPPGGGNSGEQYF. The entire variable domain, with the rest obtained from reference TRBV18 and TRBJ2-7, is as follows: NAGVMQNPRHLVRRRGQEARLRCSPMKGHSHVYWYRQLPEEGLKFMVYLQKENIIDESGMPKERFSAEFPKEGPSILRIQQVVRGDSAAYFCASSPPGGGNSGEQYFGPGTRLTVT.

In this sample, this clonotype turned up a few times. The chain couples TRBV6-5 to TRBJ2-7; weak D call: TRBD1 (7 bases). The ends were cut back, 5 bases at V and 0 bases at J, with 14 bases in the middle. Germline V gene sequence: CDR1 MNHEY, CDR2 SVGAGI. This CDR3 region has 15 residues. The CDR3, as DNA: TGTGCCAGCAGTGGCGGGCAGGGGGGCTCCTACGAGCAGTACGTC. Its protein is CASSGGQGGSYEQYV.

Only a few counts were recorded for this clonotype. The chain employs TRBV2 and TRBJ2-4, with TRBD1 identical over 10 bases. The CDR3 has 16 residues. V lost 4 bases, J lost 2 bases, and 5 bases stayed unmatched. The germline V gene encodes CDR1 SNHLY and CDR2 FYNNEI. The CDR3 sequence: CASSGQGAGTKNIQYF. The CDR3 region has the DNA TGTGCCAGCAGTGGACAGGGGGCTGGGACCAAAAACATTCAGTACTTC.

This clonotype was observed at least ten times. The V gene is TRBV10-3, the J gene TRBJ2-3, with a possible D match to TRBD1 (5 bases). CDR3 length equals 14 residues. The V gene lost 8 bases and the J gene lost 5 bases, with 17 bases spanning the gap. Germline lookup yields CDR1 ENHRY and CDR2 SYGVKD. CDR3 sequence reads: CAIQSSREGDTQYF. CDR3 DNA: TGTGCCATCCAATCTTCCAGGGAAGGAGATACGCAGTATTTT.

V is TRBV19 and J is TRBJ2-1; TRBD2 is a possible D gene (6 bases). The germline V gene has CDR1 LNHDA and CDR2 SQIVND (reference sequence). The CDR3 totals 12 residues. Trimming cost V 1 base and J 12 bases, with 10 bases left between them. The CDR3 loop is CASSIGGERQFF. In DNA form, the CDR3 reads TGTGCCAGTAGTATAGGCGGGGAGAGGCAGTTCTTC. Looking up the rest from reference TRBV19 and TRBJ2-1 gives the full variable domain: DGGITQSPKYLFRKEGQNVTLSCEQNLNHDAMYWYRQDPGQGLRLIYYSQIVNDFQKGDIAEGYSVSREKKESFPLTVTSAQKNPTAFYLCASSIGGERQFFGPGTRLTVL.

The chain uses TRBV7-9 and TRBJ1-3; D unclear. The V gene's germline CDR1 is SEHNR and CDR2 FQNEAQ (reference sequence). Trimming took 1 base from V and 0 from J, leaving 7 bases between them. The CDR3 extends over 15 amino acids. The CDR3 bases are TGTGCCAGCAGCTTAGTCAGAAGCTCTGGAAACACCATATATTTT. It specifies CASSLVRSSGNTIYF.